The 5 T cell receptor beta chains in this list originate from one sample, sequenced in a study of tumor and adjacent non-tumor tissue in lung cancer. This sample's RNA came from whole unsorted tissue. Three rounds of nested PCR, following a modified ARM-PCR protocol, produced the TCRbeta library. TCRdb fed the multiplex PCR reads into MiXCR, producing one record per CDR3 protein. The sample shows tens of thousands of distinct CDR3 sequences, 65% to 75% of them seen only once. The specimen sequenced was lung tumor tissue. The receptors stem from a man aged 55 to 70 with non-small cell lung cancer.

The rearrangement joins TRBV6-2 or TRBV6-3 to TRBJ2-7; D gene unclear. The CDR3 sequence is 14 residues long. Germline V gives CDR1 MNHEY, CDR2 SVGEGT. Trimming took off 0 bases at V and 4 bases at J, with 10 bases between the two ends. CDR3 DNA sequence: TGTGCCAGCAGTTACTCATTGGGAATGTACGAGCAGTACTTC. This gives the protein CASSYSLGMYEQYF.

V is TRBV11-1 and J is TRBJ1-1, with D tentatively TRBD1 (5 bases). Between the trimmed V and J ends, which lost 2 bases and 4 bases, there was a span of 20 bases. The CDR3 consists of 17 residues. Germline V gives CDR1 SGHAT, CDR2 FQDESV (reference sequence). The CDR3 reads CASSLFRDGTVCTEAFF. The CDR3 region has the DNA TGTGCCAGCAGCTTATTCAGGGACGGCACAGTTTGCACTGAAGCTTTCTTT. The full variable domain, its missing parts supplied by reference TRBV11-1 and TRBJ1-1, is EAEVAQSPRYKITEKSQAVAFWCDPISGHATLYWYRQILGQGPELLVQFQDESVVDDSQLPKDRFSAERLKGVDSTLKIQPAELGDSAMYLCASSLFRDGTVCTEAFFGQGTRLTVV.

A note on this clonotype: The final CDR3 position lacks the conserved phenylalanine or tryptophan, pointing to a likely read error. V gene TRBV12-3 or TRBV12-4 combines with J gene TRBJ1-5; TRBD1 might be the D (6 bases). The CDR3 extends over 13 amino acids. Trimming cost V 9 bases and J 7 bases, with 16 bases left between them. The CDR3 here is CARRRTEGQPQHY. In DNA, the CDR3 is TGTGCCAGGAGACGGACAGAGGGACAGCCCCAGCATTAT.

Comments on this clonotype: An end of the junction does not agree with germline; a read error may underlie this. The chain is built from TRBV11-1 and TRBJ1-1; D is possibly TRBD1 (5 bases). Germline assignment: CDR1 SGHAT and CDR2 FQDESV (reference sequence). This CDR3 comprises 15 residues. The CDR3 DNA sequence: TGCGCCAACAGCTTGAAGAGGGGCCCGCACACTGAAGCTTTCTTT. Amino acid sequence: CANSLKRGPHTEAFF.

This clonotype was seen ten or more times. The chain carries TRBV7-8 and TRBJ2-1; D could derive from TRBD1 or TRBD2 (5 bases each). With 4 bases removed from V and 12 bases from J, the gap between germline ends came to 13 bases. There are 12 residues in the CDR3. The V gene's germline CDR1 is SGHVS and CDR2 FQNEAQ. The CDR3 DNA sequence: TGTGCCAGCAGCTCGATTAGTGGGGGGCAGTTCTTC. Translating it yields CASSSISGGQFF.